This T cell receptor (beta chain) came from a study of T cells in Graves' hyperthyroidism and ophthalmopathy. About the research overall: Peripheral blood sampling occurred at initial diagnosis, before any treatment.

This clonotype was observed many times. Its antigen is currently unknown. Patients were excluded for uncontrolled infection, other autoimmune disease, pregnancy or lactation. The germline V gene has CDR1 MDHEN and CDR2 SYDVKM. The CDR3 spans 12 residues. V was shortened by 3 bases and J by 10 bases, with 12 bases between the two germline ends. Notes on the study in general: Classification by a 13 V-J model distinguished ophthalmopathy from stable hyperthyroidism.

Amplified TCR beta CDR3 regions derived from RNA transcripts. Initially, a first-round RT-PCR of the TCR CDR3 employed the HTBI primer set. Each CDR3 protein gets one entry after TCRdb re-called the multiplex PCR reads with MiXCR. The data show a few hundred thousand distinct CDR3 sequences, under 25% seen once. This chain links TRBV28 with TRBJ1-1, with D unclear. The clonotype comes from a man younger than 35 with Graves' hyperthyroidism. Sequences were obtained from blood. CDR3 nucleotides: TGTGCCAGCAGTTTGGAGGGATGGGGAGCTTTCTTT. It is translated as CASSLEGWGAFF.